Here is one T cell receptor beta chain with its context. The antigen this receptor binds is unknown. Base qualities are not at hand, and no much larger clone is one base apart. This record belongs to a study of OX40 agonist ivuxolimab in advanced cancers. Broadly, across the study: Ivuxolimab, which targeted the costimulatory receptor OX40 (CD134), was an agonistic, fully human IgG2 monoclonal antibody. Intravenous ivuxolimab was administered to patients every 2 weeks at six dose levels: 0.01, 0.1, 0.3, 1.5, 3 and 10 mg/kg. Among the roughly 52 dose-escalation patients, 19 had hepatocellular carcinoma, some 15 melanoma, 9 renal cell carcinoma and 9 head and neck cancer. In the dose-escalation cohort, roughly four fifths of patients were male, and the mean age was around 60 years, with a range of roughly 20 to 80. Prior anti-PD-1, anti-PD-L1 or anti-CTLA-4 therapy was permitted, and about 40% of dose-escalation patients had received checkpoint inhibitors. Partial responses were achieved by three dose-escalation patients, of whom one had hepatocellular carcinoma and two had cutaneous melanoma. Peripheral TCRbeta sequencing aimed to test whether ivuxolimab altered TCR sequence diversity and caused clonal T-cell expansion. The paper covers the monotherapy dose-escalation part of the phase I ivuxolimab trial, which included N ≈ 50 patients. The research as a whole found: Low levels of normalized T-cell clonal expansion were also shown by some nonresponding patients. The antigen specificity of the clonally expanded peripheral T cells was not determined. At doses of 0.1 to 3.0 mg/kg, clonal expansion of both CD4+ and CD8+ T cells in blood was seen between baseline and week 6. In partial responders in the 0.1-3.0 mg/kg groups, normalized peripheral clonal expansion was found to be among the lowest, especially among CD8+ T cells. After ivuxolimab, expanded clones were on average more numerous among CD8+ T cells than among CD4+ T cells.

For sequencing of the TCRbeta CDR3 region, genomic DNA was extracted from the sorted cells. The immunoSEQ Assay was used to sequence the TCRbeta CDR3 regions. The table was pulled from immuneACCESS by TCRdb, which kept in-frame rearrangements only. Such tables lose some clones; where checked, under half of the loss comes from unresolved V genes, and the rest has no known cause. Here the sample has 55,000 to 65,000 clones; about 88% occur a single time. 2.5% to 3.5% of the sample is held by the ten biggest clonotypes. Patients with autoimmune disease history or receiving systemic immunosuppression were excluded from the trial. Peripheral blood for TCR sequencing was drawn from every dose cohort at baseline, at cycle 4 day 1 and at cycle 7 day 1. Samples came from an open-label, multicenter, first-in-human phase I dose-escalation trial of ivuxolimab. The trial enrolled adults with locally advanced or metastatic head and neck squamous cell, hepatocellular, melanoma or renal cell carcinoma. Before TCR sequencing, CD4+ and CD8+ T cells were separately sorted from peripheral blood.

This sample comprised CD4+ or CD8+ T cells sorted from blood, obtained in a trial of the OX40 agonist ivuxolimab. The sequence came from an adult with an advanced solid tumor such as melanoma, head and neck, liver or kidney cancer.

Here is the DNA: TGCGCCAGCAGCTTGGGAGGGGATCCAAGGAACACTGAAGCTTTCTTT. Its protein is CASSLGGDPRNTEAFF. The rearranged segments are TRBV5-1 and TRBJ1-1; D gene: possibly TRBD1, on 5 matching bases. V sheds 0 bases and J sheds 1 base, leaving 13 bases between their ends. The CDR3 numbers 16 residues from cysteine through phenylalanine. The entry retains the CDR3 DNA only, 48 bases that are in frame from base 1. The germline V gene provides CDR1 SGHRS and CDR2 YFSETQ.